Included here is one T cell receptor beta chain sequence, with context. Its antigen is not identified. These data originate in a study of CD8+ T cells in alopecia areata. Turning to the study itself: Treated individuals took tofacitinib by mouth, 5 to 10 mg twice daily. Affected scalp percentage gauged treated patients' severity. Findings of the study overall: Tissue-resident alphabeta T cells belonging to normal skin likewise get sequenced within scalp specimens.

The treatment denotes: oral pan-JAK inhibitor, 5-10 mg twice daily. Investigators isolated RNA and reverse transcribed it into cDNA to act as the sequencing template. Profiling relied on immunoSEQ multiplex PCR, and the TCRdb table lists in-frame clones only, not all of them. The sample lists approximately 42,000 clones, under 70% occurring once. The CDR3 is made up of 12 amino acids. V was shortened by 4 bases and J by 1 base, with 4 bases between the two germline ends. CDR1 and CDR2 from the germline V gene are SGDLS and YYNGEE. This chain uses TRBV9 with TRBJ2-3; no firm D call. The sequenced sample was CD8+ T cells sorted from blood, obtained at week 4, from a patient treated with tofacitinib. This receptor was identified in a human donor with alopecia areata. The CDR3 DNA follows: TGTGCCAGCAGCCTTGGCACAGATACGCAGTATTTT. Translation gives CASSLGTDTQYF.